These 3 T cell receptor beta chains were sequenced from one sample in a study of CD8 T cells in ankylosing spondylitis. The antigens of these receptors remain unknown. Using its own MiXCR run on the 5' RACE reads, TCRdb lists one record per CDR3 protein. The top ten hold more than 12% of the sample, which has about 330,000 distinct CDR3 sequences, 7.5% to 9% seen once. Study-wide results and limits: A TCR beta motif of seven or eight highly homologous variants appeared characteristic of ankylosing spondylitis blood.

Source material: blood, either unsorted or a sorted T cell fraction (not recorded which). Receptor source: a male donor with ankylosing spondylitis.

This clonotype was seen more than once but under ten times. Here the CDR3 reads CASSLWSLGPYNEQFF. Here the CDR3 DNA reads TGTGCCAGCAGCTTATGGAGTCTGGGGCCCTACAATGAGCAGTTCTTC. This chain joins TRBV11-1 and TRBJ2-1, with a weak D call TRBD1 (5 bases). The CDR3 consists of 16 residues. The germline CDR1 and CDR2 sequences are SGHAT and FQDESV (reference sequence). The V gene lost 2 bases and the J gene lost 2 bases, with 13 bases spanning the gap.

This clonotype was seen only a few times. This chain uses TRBV27 with TRBJ2-6; D remains ambiguous. The V end was cut by 4 bases, the J end by 0 bases, with 16 bases between. The germline V gene has CDR1 MNHEY and CDR2 SMNVEV (reference sequence). This CDR3 is built from 18 residues. The CDR3 protein is CASSSEQGSFSGANVLTF. The CDR3 bases are TGTGCCAGCAGTTCCGAACAAGGATCCTTCTCTGGGGCCAACGTCCTGACTTTC.

This clonotype was counted ten times or more. This chain uses TRBV12-3 or TRBV12-4 with TRBJ1-5; D ambiguous. With 3 bases removed from V and 6 bases from J, the gap between germline ends came to 6 bases. The CDR3 has 12 residues. CDR3 in amino acids: CASSLFSQPQHF. CDR3 DNA: TGTGCCAGCAGTTTGTTCTCTCAGCCCCAGCATTTT.